These T cell receptor beta chains were read from a single sample in a study of blood T cell repertoires in COVID-19. Profiled with immunoSEQ multiplex PCR; TCRdb holds only in-frame clones, not every one. Of tens of thousands of clones in the sample, roughly four fifths were seen once. Input material: peripheral blood. The receptor source for this set is a man aged 25 to 40 with COVID-19, enrolled during active disease. Both conserved end residues are part of each CDR3. Each record gives: D gene, J gene, V gene, clone size, CDR3 DNA, CDR3 protein. D genes are given only for firm matches. Size values are once, few and many counts, or a class for expanded clones, and some rows have none.

-	TRBJ2-7	TRBV5-1	-	TGCGCCAGCAGCTTCCAGTACCCTCGGGACGAGCAGTACTTC	CASSFQYPRDEQYF
-	TRBJ1-1	TRBV29-1	-	TGCAGCGTTTATGGAAGGGGAAACACTGAAGCTTTCTTT	CSVYGRGNTEAFF
TRBD1	TRBJ1-2	TRBV6-5	-	TGTGCCAGCAGGCAGGGGGACAGCACTTATGGCTACACCTTC	CASRQGDSTYGYTF
TRBD2	TRBJ2-3	TRBV7-2	-	TGTGCCAGCAGCCAACCCGGACTAGCGGGATATACAGATACGCAGTATTTT	CASSQPGLAGYTDTQYF
-	TRBJ2-7	TRBV5-1	-	TGCGCCAGCAGACCCAGGGGCTCCTACGAGCAGTACTTC	CASRPRGSYEQYF
TRBD2	TRBJ2-3	TRBV9	once	TGTGCCAGCAGCCCCGGCGCGGGAGTAAGCACAGATACGCAGTATTTT	CASSPGAGVSTDTQYF
-	TRBJ2-7	TRBV6-5	-	TGTGCCAGCAGTTACATGGCACGGAGCATGTACGAGCAGTACTTC	CASSYMARSMYEQYF
-	TRBJ1-1	TRBV19	-	TGTGCCGCTAATCAGGGGCTGAACACTGAAGCTTTCTTT	CAANQGLNTEAFF
-	TRBJ2-2	TRBV9	once	TGTGCCAGCAGCGCAATCAACACCGGGGAGCTGTTTTTT	CASSAINTGELFF
-	TRBJ2-1	TRBV14	-	TGTGCCAGCAGCCAAGTGGCCACTAGCGAGCAGTTCTTC	CASSQVATSEQFF
TRBD2	TRBJ2-7	TRBV3-1/TRBV3-2	-	TGTGCCAGCAGCCCAGGACTAGCGGGTGGTGAGCAGTACTTC	CASSPGLAGGEQYF
TRBD1	TRBJ2-3	TRBV15	-	TGTGCCACCAGCAGAGATAACAGGGGAAAGGTGGCTACAGATACGCAGTATTTT	CATSRDNRGKVATDTQYF
-	TRBJ1-4	TRBV30	-	TGTGCCTGGAAAACCGGTCTGGCTAATGAAAAACTGTTTTTT	CAWKTGLANEKLFF
-	TRBJ2-3	TRBV9	-	TGTGCCAGCAGCCTCCGCACAGATACGCAGTATTTT	CASSLRTDTQYF
-	TRBJ2-5	TRBV7-2	-	TGTGCCAGCAGCTTACCGGAGCAAGAGACCCAGTACTTC	CASSLPEQETQYF
TRBD2	TRBJ2-7	TRBV10-3	once	TGTGCCATCAGTGACTCGACTAGCGTCTACGAGCAGTACTTC	CAISDSTSVYEQYF
TRBD2	TRBJ2-3	TRBV10-2	-	TGCGCCAGCAGTGAGAGGATGGCGGGAGACCCAGATACGCAGTATTTT	CASSERMAGDPDTQYF
-	TRBJ2-7	TRBV13	-	TGTGCCAGCAGCTTAGAGGGGGAGGGAGGCGAGCAGTACTTC	CASSLEGEGGEQYF
TRBD2	TRBJ2-3	TRBV7-2	-	TGTGCCAGCTCCTCTACGGGGGGAGACACAGATACGCAGTATTTT	CASSSTGGDTDTQYF
TRBD1	TRBJ1-2	TRBV7-2	-	TGTGCCAGCAGTCAGGGGGCAGTTAATGGCTACACCTTC	CASSQGAVNGYTF
TRBD2	TRBJ2-1	TRBV24-1	once	TGTGCCACCAGTGATTCCCCGACTAGCGGGATCTCGTTTAGCTCCTACAATGAGCAGTTCTTC	CATSDSPTSGISFSSYNEQFF
TRBD2	TRBJ2-3	TRBV7-9	-	TGTGCCAGCAGTCCTAATAGCGGGAGCACAGATACGCAGTATTTT	CASSPNSGSTDTQYF
TRBD1	TRBJ1-1	TRBV25-1	-	TGTGCCAGCAGTGACCGGGATATCAGGGGGCGCGACACTGAAGCTTTCTTT	CASSDRDIRGRDTEAFF